Presented here are 7 T cell receptor beta chains from one specimen sequenced in a study of OX40 agonist ivuxolimab in advanced cancers. Method: immunoSEQ multiplex PCR; TCRdb's copy keeps in-frame clones and lacks some. The data show roughly 59,000 clones, over 75% seen once. Sequencing was performed on CD4+ or CD8+ T cells sorted from blood, taken in a trial of the OX40 agonist ivuxolimab. The origin of the receptors is an adult with an advanced solid tumor such as melanoma, head and neck, liver or kidney cancer.

The CDR3 region is CASALPGGDYGYTF. DNA for the CDR3: TGTGCCAGCGCACTTCCAGGGGGTGACTATGGCTACACCTTC. The rearrangement joins TRBV28 to TRBJ1-2; TRBD1 agrees at 7 bases. Germline V gene sequence: CDR1 MDHEN, CDR2 SYDVKM. This CDR3 contains 14 residues. V lost 8 bases and J lost 3; bases outside the gene matches: 9.

The chain links TRBV7-3 to TRBJ2-3, with 12 nucleotides matching TRBD2. J lost 1 base, V lost 5 bases, and 4 bases had no gene match. The CDR3 spans 16 residues. The germline gives CDR1 SGHTA, CDR2 FQGTGA. CDR3 region: CASSTRTSGGTDTQYF. CDR3 sequence (DNA): TGTGCCAGCAGCACTCGGACTAGCGGGGGCACAGATACGCAGTATTTT.

J is TRBJ1-2 and V is TRBV10-3; no reliable D call. The germline V gene has CDR1 ENHRY and CDR2 SYGVKD. Trimming removed 0 bases at V and 8 bases at J, with 13 bases between. The CDR3 is 14 residues long. In nucleotides, the CDR3 is TGTGCCATCAGTGAGTCGGGAGGGCCCGGGGGCTACACCTTC. Translated, it gives CAISESGGPGGYTF.

The gene calls are TRBV6-1 and TRBJ1-2; tentative D call: TRBD1 (5 bases). Germline V gene sequence: CDR1 MNHNS, CDR2 SASEGT. This CDR3 spans 13 amino acids. V lost 3 bases, J lost 3 bases, and 8 bases lay in between. The CDR3 coding sequence is TGTGCCAGCAGTGACTGGGGCGACTATGGCTACACCTTC. Translation: CASSDWGDYGYTF.

The chain links TRBV9 to TRBJ1-5, with a tentative D call TRBD1 (5 bases). Between the trimmed V and J ends, which lost 4 bases and 0 bases, there was a span of 11 bases. CDR3 length equals 15 residues. Germline lookup yields CDR1 SGDLS and CDR2 YYNGEE. CDR3 sequence: CASSRDWDSNQPQHF. The DNA of the CDR3 is TGTGCCAGCAGCCGGGACTGGGATAGCAATCAGCCCCAGCATTTT.

This clone was found once. The chain recombines TRBV4-3 with TRBJ1-4; possibly TRBD1 for D (6 bases). CDR1 and CDR2 (germline): LGHNA, YSLEER. This CDR3 is 14 amino acids long. V dropped 1 base and J dropped 8 bases, with 11 bases sitting between them. The CDR3 DNA sequence: TGCGCCAGCAGCCAAGGAGCCCAGGGGGAAAAACTGTTTTTT. Translating gives CASSQGAQGEKLFF.

The chain recombines TRBV2 with TRBJ2-3; D is unclear. V was clipped by 6 bases and J by 2 bases, with 3 bases between them. The CDR3 runs to 11 residues. The germline CDR1 and CDR2 sequences are SNHLY and FYNNEI. The CDR3: CASRYTDTQYF. In DNA, the CDR3 is TGTGCCAGCAGGTACACAGATACGCAGTATTTT. The variable domain in full, with the rest retrieved from reference TRBV2 and TRBJ2-3, is EPEVTQTPSHQVTQMGQEVILRCVPISNHLYFYWYRQILGQKVEFLVSFYNNEISEKSEIFDDQFSVERPDGSNFTLKIRSTKLEDSAMYFCASRYTDTQYFGPGTRLTVL.